This TCR beta chain was documented in a study of patients and donors after allogeneic stem cell transplantation. Per the germline V gene, CDR1 is MDHEN and CDR2 is SYDVKM. CDR3 size: 15 residues. The ends were cut back, 5 bases at V and 1 base at J, with 9 bases in the middle. Using its own MiXCR run on the RT-PCR reads, TCRdb lists one record per CDR3 protein. Of around 150,000 distinct CDR3 sequences in the sample, 30% are singletons; the top ten hold roughly 3.2%. This TCR was sampled from a human donor who was either an allogeneic HSCT recipient or a stem cell or donor lymphocyte infusion donor (not recorded which). It is not recorded whose cells these are; they may come from a transplant donor. The rearrangement uses TRBV28 and TRBJ2-6, with D hard to call. Specimen: blood, either unsorted or a sorted T cell fraction (not recorded which). The CDR3 region is CASSALSSGANVLTF. CDR3 nucleotides: TGTGCCAGCAGTGCTCTGTCTTCTGGGGCCAACGTCCTGACTTTC.